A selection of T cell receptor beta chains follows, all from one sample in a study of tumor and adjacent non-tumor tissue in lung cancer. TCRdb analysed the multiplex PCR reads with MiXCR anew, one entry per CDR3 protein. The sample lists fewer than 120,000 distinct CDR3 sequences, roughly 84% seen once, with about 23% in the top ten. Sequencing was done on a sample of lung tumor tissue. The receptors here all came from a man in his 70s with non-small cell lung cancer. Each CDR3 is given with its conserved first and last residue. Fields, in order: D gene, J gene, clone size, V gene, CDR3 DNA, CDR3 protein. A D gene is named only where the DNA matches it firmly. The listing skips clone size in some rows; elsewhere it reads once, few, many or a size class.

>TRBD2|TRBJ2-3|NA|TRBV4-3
TGCGCCAGCAGCCAATGGTTTTGGGGCGGGCTAGCGGGAGGGCGAAATCACACAGATACGCATTATTTT
CASSQWFWGGLAGGRNHTDTHYF
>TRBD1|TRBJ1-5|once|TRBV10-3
TGTGCCACCGGAAGAGGGGGCGTCTCTGGCAGTCAGCCCCAGCATTTT
CATGRGGVSGSQPQHF
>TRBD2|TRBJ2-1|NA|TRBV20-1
TGCAGTACTAGAGATCACAGCGGGGTGGCCGGTTGGGATGAGCATTTCTTC
CSTRDHSGVAGWDEHFF
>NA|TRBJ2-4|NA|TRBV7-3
TGTGCCAGCAGCCCGGGCCAAGGGCTAGCCCAATACATTCAGTACTTC
CASSPGQGLAQYIQYF
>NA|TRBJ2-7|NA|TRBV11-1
TGTGCCAGCAGCTTACTAGGGGGAGCAGGGAGTTACGAGCAGTACTTC
CASSLLGGAGSYEQYF
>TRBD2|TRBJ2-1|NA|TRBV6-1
TGTGCCAGCAGTGCTATGAAATCGGGAGGGCATAATGAGCAGTTCTTC
CASSAMKSGGHNEQFF
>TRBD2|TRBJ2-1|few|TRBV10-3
TGTGCCATCAGGTCCCAGACTAGCGGGAGTTACAATGAGCGGTCCTTC
CAIRSQTSGSYNERSF
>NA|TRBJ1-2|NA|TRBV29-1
TGCAGCGTACCCGAGATAGGGAACTATGGCTACACCTTC
CSVPEIGNYGYTF
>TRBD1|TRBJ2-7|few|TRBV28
TGTGCCAGTCCACAGGGGCCGGCGGGCGAGCAGTACTTC
CASPQGPAGEQYF
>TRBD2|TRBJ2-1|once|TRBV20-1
TGCAGTGCTAGAGATCCCTTCGCTAGCGGGGCCCTCAATGAGCAGTTCTTC
CSARDPFASGALNEQFF
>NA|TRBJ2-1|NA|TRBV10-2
TGCGCCAGCAGGTCCCTGGGACCCTCCTCTCATGAGAAGTTCTTC
CASRSLGPSSHEKFF
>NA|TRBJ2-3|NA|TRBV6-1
TGTGCCAGTAGGGACGAGGCTGGCACAGATACACAGTATTTT
CASRDEAGTDTQYF
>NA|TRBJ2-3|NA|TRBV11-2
TGTGCCAGGAGCTTAGGCAGCGCAGATACGCAGTATTTT
CARSLGSADTQYF
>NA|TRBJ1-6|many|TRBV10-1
TGCGCCAGCAGTGAGTCGCTACAGAATTCACCCCTCCACTTT
CASSESLQNSPLHF
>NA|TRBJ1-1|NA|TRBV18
TGTGACAGCTCAGATCTTACGGACACTGAAGCTTTCTTT
CDSSDLTDTEAFF
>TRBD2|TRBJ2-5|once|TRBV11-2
TGTGCCAGCAGCATCAGTCCCGGGACTAGCGGGACCCAGAACTTC
CASSISPGTSGTQNF
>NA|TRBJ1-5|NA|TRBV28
TGTGCTAGCAGTCTCGAGGACAAGGGGGTCGGCAATCAGCCCCAGCATTTT
CASSLEDKGVGNQPQHF
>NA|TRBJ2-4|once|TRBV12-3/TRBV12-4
TGTGTCAGCAGTTCAACAGACAGCTCATCAAATATTCAGTACTTC
CVSSSTDSSSNIQYF
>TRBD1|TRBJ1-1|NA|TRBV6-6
TGTGCAAGCAGTTACTCACCGGGACAGGGAGACACTAAAGCTTTCTTT
CASSYSPGQGDTKAFF
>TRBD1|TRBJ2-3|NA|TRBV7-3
TGTGCCAGCAGCTTAATCCACGACAGGGGGCGAGGAGATACGCAGTATTTT
CASSLIHDRGRGDTQYF
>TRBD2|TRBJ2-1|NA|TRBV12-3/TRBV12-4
TGTGCCAGCAGTCTAGCGGGGGGTTCGAATGATCACTTCTTC
CASSLAGGSNDHFF
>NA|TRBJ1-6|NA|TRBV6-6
TGTGCCAGCAGCCGTCCAGAGGGTAATTCACCGCCCCACTTT
CASSRPEGNSPPHF
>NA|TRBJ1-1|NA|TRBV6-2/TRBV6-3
TGTGCCAGTAGTAACCCGGGACTTCGAAGGGCGGGAGCTTTCTTT
CASSNPGLRRAGAFF
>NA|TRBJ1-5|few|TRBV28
TGTGCCAGCAGTCCGCGTAAACGGGGGATCAATCAGCCCCAGCATTTT
CASSPRKRGINQPQHF
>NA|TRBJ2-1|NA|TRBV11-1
TGTGCCAGCAGCTTAATCGGGAGACAGGATGAGCAGTTCTTC
CASSLIGRQDEQFF
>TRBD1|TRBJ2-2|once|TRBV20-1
TGCAGTGCACAAACGAACACAGGGGAGCTGCTTTTT
CSAQTNTGELLF
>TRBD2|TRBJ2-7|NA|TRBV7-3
TGTGGCAGCGGGAGGAGCAGCTTAGTAAACTACGAGCAGTACTTC
CGSGRSSLVNYEQYF
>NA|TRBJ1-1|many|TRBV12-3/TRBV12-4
TGTGCCAGCAGTTCATCCGGGACCGTGAACACTGAAGCTTTCTTT
CASSSSGTVNTEAFF
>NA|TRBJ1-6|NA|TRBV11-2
TGTGCCAGTTGTATGACGGGGGGACAATCACTCCTACACTTT
CASCMTGGQSLLHF
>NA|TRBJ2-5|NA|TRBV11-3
TGTGCCTGCACTTCCGGCTGGGGCCGGGAGACCCAGTACTTC
CACTSGWGRETQYF
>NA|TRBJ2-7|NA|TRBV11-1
TGTACCAGCAGCTCCAAGGAAACGACTTACGAGCAGTACTTC
CTSSSKETTYEQYF
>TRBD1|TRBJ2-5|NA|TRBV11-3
TGTGCCAGCAGCCGAGGTCAGGGGGCACACGTAACCCAGTACTTC
CASSRGQGAHVTQYF
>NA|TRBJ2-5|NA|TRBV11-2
TGTGCCAGCAGCTTAGATCCCAGAGTAGCTCCGTACTTT
CASSLDPRVAPYF
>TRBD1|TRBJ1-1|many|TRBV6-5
TGTGCCAGCAGTTACTCGGTTTTCAGGGGGACTGAAGCTTTCTTT
CASSYSVFRGTEAFF
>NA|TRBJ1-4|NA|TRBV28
TGTGCCAGCAGTTTCGCTATCGGGCAGTCAATTAATGAAAAACAGTTTTTT
CASSFAIGQSINEKQFF
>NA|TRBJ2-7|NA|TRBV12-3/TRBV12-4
TGTGCCATCAGTATCCGGGACCCCCTCGCGAGGGAACGGTACTTC
CAISIRDPLARERYF
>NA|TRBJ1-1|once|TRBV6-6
TGTGCCAGTACTGAGGGGGGTAGCGGAGCTTTCTTT
CASTEGGSGAFF
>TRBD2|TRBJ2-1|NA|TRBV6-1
TGTGCCAGTACCCTAAGGGAGGGCACCGGGTCCAATGAGCAGTCCTTC
CASTLREGTGSNEQSF
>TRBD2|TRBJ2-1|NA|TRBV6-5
TGTACCAGCAGTTACTCGATGGTAGCGGGAATGTTCAATGAGCACTTCTTC
CTSSYSMVAGMFNEHFF
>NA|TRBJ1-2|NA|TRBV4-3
TGCGCCAGCAGCCAAGCGATGGTACCCTATAGCTACACCTTC
CASSQAMVPYSYTF
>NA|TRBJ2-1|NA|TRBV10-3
TGTGCCATCAGTGAAGGTAGGGCGGGACTCCTCAATGAGCAGTTCTTC
CAISEGRAGLLNEQFF
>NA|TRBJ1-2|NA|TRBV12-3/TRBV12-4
TGTGCCAGGAGTTTGGGTAACTATGGCTACACCTTC
CARSLGNYGYTF
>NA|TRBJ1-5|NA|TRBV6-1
TGTGCCAGTTGGGACGCAGGGTTAAGCGATCAGCCCCAGCATTTT
CASWDAGLSDQPQHF
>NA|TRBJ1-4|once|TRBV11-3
TGTACCAGCAGCTTAGTAGGTGGAACGTCTTGTGGAAAACTGTTTTTT
CTSSLVGGTSCGKLFF
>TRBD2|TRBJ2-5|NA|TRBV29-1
TGCAGAGTTGAATTCTATTGGACTAGTGGGAGGAAACAAGAGACCCAGTATTTC
CRVEFYWTSGRKQETQYF
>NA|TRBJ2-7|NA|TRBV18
TGTGCCAGCTCACCACCCGATAGTTCCTATGAGCAGTACTTC
CASSPPDSSYEQYF
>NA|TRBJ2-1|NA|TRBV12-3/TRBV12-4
TGTGCCAGCAGTTTTTGGCTAGCCGATGAGCAGTTCTTC
CASSFWLADEQFF
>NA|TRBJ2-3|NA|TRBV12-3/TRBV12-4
TGTGCCAGCAGTTTTAGCAAAGGGAACATTATGACAGATACGCAGTATTTT
CASSFSKGNIMTDTQYF
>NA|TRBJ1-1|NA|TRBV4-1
TGTGCCAGCAGCCAAGGTGGGGAAGTTTTCTTT
CASSQGGEVFF
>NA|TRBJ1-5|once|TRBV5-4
TGTGCCAGCAGCTTCAAAGGGGCATACAATCAGCTCCAGCATTTT
CASSFKGAYNQLQHF
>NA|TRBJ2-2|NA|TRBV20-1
TGCAGTGCTAGAGTTGGGGACGAAAACACCGGGGAGCTGTTTTTC
CSARVGDENTGELFF
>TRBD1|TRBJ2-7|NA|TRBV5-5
TGTACCAGCAGGCATCCCGGGACAGGGCGTAAAGAGCAGTACTTC
CTSRHPGTGRKEQYF
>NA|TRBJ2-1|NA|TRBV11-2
TGTGCCAGCATCTTACATGGGCGGGACTGGGCCTCCTGCAATGATCAGTTCTTC
CASILHGRDWASCNDQFF
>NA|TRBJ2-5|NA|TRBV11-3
TGTGCCAGCGCTTCCAGATGGGGGCGTGAGACCCAGTATTTC
CASASRWGRETQYF
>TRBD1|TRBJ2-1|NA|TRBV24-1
TGCGCCACCAGTGGCAGGGGGCGGGTCAATGAGCAGTGCTTC
CATSGRGRVNEQCF
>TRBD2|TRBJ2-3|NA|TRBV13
TGCGCCAGCGGGGGCGGAGGCACAGATACGCAGTATTTT
CASGGGGTDTQYF
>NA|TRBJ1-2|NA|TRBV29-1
TGCAGCATGATTTCCAACTACGGCTACACCTTC
CSMISNYGYTF